A single sample gave rise to the 24 T cell receptor beta chains below, sequenced in a study of blood T cell repertoires in COVID-19. Generated by immunoSEQ multiplex PCR, the TCRdb table keeps only in-frame clones and is missing some. The table lists about 240,000 clones, roughly 83% of them singletons. Material: peripheral blood. The receptors originated from an elderly woman with acute or convalescent COVID-19.

Written as DNA, the CDR3 is TGTGCCAGCAGCTTAGCAACCGGGACAGGGGCCACAGATACGCAGTATTTT. Protein product: CASSLATGTGATDTQYF. The rearrangement joins TRBV7-9 to TRBJ2-3; 10 bases match TRBD1. Germline V gene lookup returns CDR1 SEHNR and CDR2 FQNEAQ (reference sequence). The CDR3 length is 17 residues. Germline trimming cut 0 bases from V and 2 bases from J; bases unmatched to any gene: 5.

The V and J genes are TRBV3-1 (or the pseudogene TRBV3-2) and TRBJ1-6; no clear D. The CDR3 has 17 residues. V lost 1 base to trimming and J lost 0 bases, with 10 bases between them. Germline V gene lookup returns CDR1 LGHDT and CDR2 YNNKEL (reference sequence). Written as DNA, the CDR3 is TGTGCCAGCAGCCAAGGCGGAGGTCTCTCCTATAATTCACCCCTCCACTTT. It translates to CASSQGGGLSYNSPLHF.

The V gene is TRBV28, the J gene TRBJ1-6; TRBD1 might be the D (5 bases). The V and J ends lost 0 bases and 7 bases respectively, with 7 bases between them. CDR1 MDHEN and CDR2 SYDVKM come from the germline V gene. The CDR3 length is 14 residues. The CDR3 spells CASSLWDNNSPLHF. The CDR3 DNA reads as TGTGCCAGCAGTTTATGGGACAACAATTCACCCCTCCACTTT.

This chain links TRBV10-3 with TRBJ1-1; D not resolved. The CDR3 sequence is 15 residues long. Germline CDR1 and CDR2: ENHRY and SYGVKD. Trimming shortened V by 0 bases and J by 0 bases, and 8 bases separated the two germline ends. This CDR3 reads CAISESPSVNTEAFF. CDR3 sequence (DNA): TGTGCCATCAGTGAGTCGCCCTCAGTGAACACTGAAGCTTTCTTT.

This clone was counted a few times. The chain carries TRBV27 and TRBJ2-1; 8 bases line up with TRBD2. Looked up from germline, CDR1 is MNHEY and CDR2 is SMNVEV (reference sequence). The CDR3 totals 12 residues. Unmatched junction bases numbered 7, after V lost 5 bases and J lost 13 bases. The CDR3 region is CASSPREGIQFF. The CDR3 DNA reads TGTGCCAGCAGTCCACGGGAGGGTATCCAGTTCTTC.

In this sample, this clone turned up a few times. The chain employs TRBV5-8 and TRBJ1-2; D unclear. Germline-derived CDR1 and CDR2 are SGHTS and YDEGEE. The CDR3 runs to 19 residues. Trimming took off 5 bases at V and 1 base at J, with 27 bases between the two ends. The CDR3 DNA follows: TGTGCCAGCAGTTCCCGCCTTGCCACGACTGCGACGGTTAACTATGGCTACACCTTC. Its protein product is CASSSRLATTATVNYGYTF.

The chain couples TRBV14 to TRBJ2-3; D not resolved. The V gene's germline CDR1 is SGHDN and CDR2 FVKESK. V was trimmed by 1 base and J by 2 bases, leaving 10 bases between them. The CDR3 runs to 15 residues. Here the CDR3 reads CASSQVSSYTDTQYF. In DNA form, the CDR3 reads TGTGCCAGCAGCCAAGTTTCCAGTTACACAGATACGCAGTATTTT.

The CDR3 nucleotides are TGTGCCAGCAGTGAGGCTAGCGGGGAGCAAGAGACCCAGTACTTC. Translation: CASSEASGEQETQYF. V and J are TRBV2 and TRBJ2-5, with TRBD2 identical over 9 bases. V gave up 3 bases and J gave up 2 bases; unmatched junction bases: 4. Germline V gene sequence: CDR1 SNHLY, CDR2 FYNNEI. The CDR3 is 15 amino acids.

The rearrangement uses TRBV30 and TRBJ1-1; 8 bases match TRBD1. The CDR3 runs to 15 residues. The ends lost 3 bases at V and 3 bases at J; junction bases unmatched: 9. Germline V lookup: CDR1 GTSNPN, CDR2 SVGIG (reference sequence). This chain's CDR3 is CAWRHSTGDDTEAFF. CDR3 sequence (DNA): TGTGCCTGGAGACACTCGACAGGGGATGACACTGAAGCTTTCTTT. Together with reference TRBV30 and TRBJ1-1, the CDR3 gives the full variable domain: SQTIHQWPATLVQPVGSPLSLECTVEGTSNPNLYWYRQAAGRGLQLLFYSVGIGQISSEVPQNLSASRPQDRQFILSSKKLLLSDSGFYLCAWRHSTGDDTEAFFGQGTRLTVV.

In its sample, this clone was seen once. The genes are TRBV7-8 and TRBJ2-5; D ambiguous. The germline V and J ends were trimmed by 5 bases and 5 bases, with 15 bases remaining between them. This CDR3 comprises 14 residues. Germline V gives CDR1 SGHVS, CDR2 FQNEAQ. The CDR3 reads CASSRPNGPETQYF. In DNA, the CDR3 is TGTGCCAGCAGCCGACCGAATGGGCCGGAGACCCAGTACTTC.

The chain employs TRBV28 and TRBJ1-2; D remains ambiguous. Germline CDR1 reads MDHEN; CDR2 reads SYDVKM. Deletions cut 6 bases from V and 3 bases from J, with 14 bases between. This CDR3 comprises 14 residues. The CDR3 DNA is TGTGCCAGCAGCCGGGATTGGCAGCACTATGGCTACACCTTC. As protein: CASSRDWQHYGYTF.

This clone was seen only once. The chain joins TRBV28 to TRBJ2-2; D gene unclear. The CDR3 contains 13 residues. Per the germline V gene, CDR1 is MDHEN and CDR2 is SYDVKM. V was clipped by 3 bases and J by 4 bases, with 6 bases between them. DNA of the CDR3: TGTGCCAGCAGTTTTGAGGCCACCGGGGAGCTGTTTTTT. It encodes CASSFEATGELFF. The variable domain in full, with the rest retrieved from reference TRBV28 and TRBJ2-2, is DVKVTQSSRYLVKRTGEKVFLECVQDMDHENMFWYRQDPGLGLRLIYFSYDVKMKEKGDIPEGYSVSREKKERFSLILESASTNQTSMYLCASSFEATGELFFGEGSRLTVL.

V and J are TRBV4-1 and TRBJ2-7, with 7 bases lining up with TRBD1. V was pared by 3 bases and J by 2 bases, with 7 bases of the junction left unmatched. The CDR3 length is 15 residues. Looked up from germline, CDR1 is MGHRA and CDR2 is YSYEKL. The CDR3, as DNA: TGCGCCAGCAGCCACGGACAGGCAAGAACCTACGAGCAGTACTTC. Translating it yields CASSHGQARTYEQYF.

The chain links TRBV7-3 to TRBJ2-1; maybe TRBD2 (5 bases). V was cut by 1 base and J by 9 bases, with 13 bases left in between. CDR1 is SGHTA and CDR2 is FQGTGA in the germline V gene. This CDR3 comprises 14 residues. The CDR3 region has the DNA TGTGCCAGCAGCTTAAGTCCCGGGGTGGCTGAGCAGTTCTTC. Translation gives CASSLSPGVAEQFF.

A few counts support this clone. The chain is built from TRBV6-6 and TRBJ1-6, with unresolved D. From germline, CDR1 is MNHNY and CDR2 SVGAGI (reference sequence). The CDR3 contains 16 residues. V was pared by 3 bases and J by 9 bases, with 18 bases between. CDR3 amino acids: CASSYSPMPEGSPLHF. Here the CDR3 DNA reads TGTGCCAGCAGTTATAGCCCAATGCCGGAGGGTTCACCCCTCCACTTT.

The V call is TRBV10-3, the J call TRBJ1-4, with 7 nucleotides matching TRBD1. Germline V CDR1 and CDR2: ENHRY, SYGVKD. Trimming at V came to 6 bases and at J to 4 bases, leaving 8 bases not matched to a gene. This CDR3 contains 15 residues. The CDR3 here is CAISRTGDGNEKLFF. The CDR3, as DNA: TGTGCCATCAGCCGAACAGGGGACGGTAATGAAAAACTGTTTTTT.

The chain joins TRBV18 to TRBJ2-5; 14 positions agree with TRBD2. Germline lookup yields CDR1 KGHSH and CDR2 LQKENI. The CDR3 loop spans 17 amino acids. V lost 3 bases to trimming and J lost 0 bases; unmatched junction nucleotides: 3. In DNA, the CDR3 is TGTGCCAGCTCACCCCCGGGACTAGCGGGGGACCAAGAGACCCAGTACTTC. This translates into CASSPPGLAGDQETQYF.

The sample holds a few counts of this clone. The chain employs TRBV30 and TRBJ1-1; TRBD1 aligns across 7 bases. This CDR3 is built from 13 residues. In germline, CDR1 is GTSNPN, CDR2 SVGIG (reference sequence). The J segment lost 4 bases and the V segment lost 4 bases, leaving 6 bases of the junction unmatched. CDR3: CAWKRGRGTEAFF. CDR3 in DNA: TGTGCCTGGAAAAGGGGGCGCGGCACTGAAGCTTTCTTT.

This clone was observed a few times. The J gene is TRBJ2-3, the V gene TRBV15; 8 bases are shared with TRBD2. CDR3 length: 17 amino acids. V shed 0 bases, J shed 1 base, and the junction held 6 bases outside the gene matches. Germline loops: CDR1 LNHNV, CDR2 YYDKDF (reference sequence). The CDR3 DNA reads TGTGCCACCAGCAGAGATCTCCAGCGGGGGCGCACAGATACGCAGTATTTT. It translates to CATSRDLQRGRTDTQYF.

The rearrangement uses TRBV7-3 and TRBJ2-7; 7 positions agree with TRBD1. Unmatched junction bases numbered 8, after V lost 5 bases and J lost 7 bases. Germline CDR1 reads SGHTA; CDR2 reads FQGTGA. This CDR3 is built from 13 residues. The CDR3 here is CASSQRQGLEQYF. The CDR3 DNA reads as TGTGCCAGCAGCCAACGACAGGGCTTGGAGCAGTACTTC.

The rearrangement links TRBV19 to TRBJ2-3; 7 bases are a match to TRBD1. This CDR3 contains 16 residues. The germline V gene encodes CDR1 LNHDA and CDR2 SQIVND (reference sequence). The trim removed 6 bases at V and 4 bases at J, leaving 13 bases unmatched. CDR3 sequence (DNA): TGTGCCAGTAGCCCTCCCGGGACAGAGTCCCCAGATACGCAGTATTTT. Amino acids: CASSPPGTESPDTQYF. Looking up the rest from reference TRBV19 and TRBJ2-3 gives the full variable domain: DGGITQSPKYLFRKEGQNVTLSCEQNLNHDAMYWYRQDPGQGLRLIYYSQIVNDFQKGDIAEGYSVSREKKESFPLTVTSAQKNPTAFYLCASSPPGTESPDTQYFGPGTRLTVL.

The genes are TRBV18 and TRBJ2-3; D is possibly TRBD2 (6 bases). The CDR3 has 14 residues. The ends were cut back, 3 bases at V and 1 base at J, with 8 bases in the middle. Germline loops: CDR1 KGHSH, CDR2 LQKENI. The CDR3 sequence: CASSPGLGTDTQYF. The CDR3 DNA reads as TGTGCCAGCTCACCGGGACTTGGCACAGATACGCAGTATTTT. The variable domain in full, completed from reference TRBV18 and TRBJ2-3, reads NAGVMQNPRHLVRRRGQEARLRCSPMKGHSHVYWYRQLPEEGLKFMVYLQKENIIDESGMPKERFSAEFPKEGPSILRIQQVVRGDSAAYFCASSPGLGTDTQYFGPGTRLTVL.

The genes are TRBV5-6 and TRBJ1-4, with TRBD1 matching over 7 bases. J was trimmed by 11 bases and V by 0 bases; bases with no gene match: 4. The germline CDR1 and CDR2 sequences are SGHDT and YYEEEE. The CDR3 sequence is 13 residues long. The CDR3 is CASSLDRGEKLFF. CDR3 sequence (DNA): TGTGCCAGCAGCTTGGACAGGGGCGAGAAACTGTTTTTT.

J is TRBJ2-5 and V is TRBV10-3; tentatively, D is TRBD1 (5 bases). This CDR3 has 14 residues. V lost 8 bases and J lost 1, with 14 bases in between. Looked up from germline, CDR1 is ENHRY and CDR2 is SYGVKD. The CDR3 loop is CAIGAPASQETQYF. The CDR3 bases are TGTGCCATCGGGGCCCCCGCATCCCAAGAGACCCAGTACTTC.